This is a list of T cell receptor beta chains from one sample in a study of shared clonotypes between healthy human individuals. TCRdb keeps only in-frame clones here, not all; method: immunoSEQ multiplex PCR. The table lists around 2,000,000 clones, roughly 96% of them singletons. Source material: naive CD4+ T cells sorted from blood. The receptors stem from a man younger than 35 in good health. CDR3s include the opening cysteine and the closing phenylalanine or tryptophan. Each record gives: V gene, J gene, D gene, clone size, CDR3 DNA, CDR3 protein. The D gene is left open where the match is weak. Not all rows give a size; the values are once, few, many and, for expanded clones, a class.

TRBV27,TRBJ2-7,TRBD1,.,TGTGCCAGCAGCAGGACAGGAGGCTCCTACGAGCAGTACTTC,CASSRTGGSYEQYF
TRBV10-2,TRBJ2-1,.,.,TGCGCCAGCAGTGAGTATGGTCGCGGGGTAAACCACAATGAGCAGTTCTTC,CASSEYGRGVNHNEQFF
TRBV28,TRBJ2-6,TRBD1,.,TGTGCCAGCAGGGTGACAGGGGGCTTAGCTGGGGCCAACGTCCTGACTTTC,CASRVTGGLAGANVLTF
TRBV27,TRBJ1-5,.,.,TGTGCCAGCCACCGCGGGCGAAGCAATCAGCCCCAGCATTTT,CASHRGRSNQPQHF
TRBV4-1,TRBJ2-7,TRBD2,.,TGCGCCAGCAGCCTCGGTCAGGCGGGAGATGGCAAGCAGTACTTC,CASSLGQAGDGKQYF
TRBV25-1,TRBJ2-7,.,once,TGTGCCAGCAGTGAACCGGGGTTCTACGAGCAGTACTTC,CASSEPGFYEQYF
TRBV6-6,TRBJ2-7,TRBD2,.,TGTGCCAGCAGTTACGCTAGCGGGACGTACGAGCAGTACTTC,CASSYASGTYEQYF
TRBV11-2,TRBJ2-7,.,.,TGTGCCAGCAGCTCCGGACAGCTCTACGAGCAGTACTTC,CASSSGQLYEQYF
TRBV5-1,TRBJ1-2,TRBD1,.,TGCGCCAGCAGCTTGGAACAGGGGGCGCGCTATGGCTACACCTTC,CASSLEQGARYGYTF
TRBV6-5,TRBJ1-5,TRBD1,.,TGTGCCAGCAGGCAGGGGGGAACCAATCAGCCCCAGCATTTT,CASRQGGTNQPQHF
TRBV19,TRBJ1-2,.,.,TGTGCCAGTAGTCCCGCGGCCGGATATGGCTACACCTTC,CASSPAAGYGYTF
TRBV2,TRBJ1-6,TRBD1,.,TGTGCCAGCACGGACCAGGGGGTCCGGGGTTCACCCCTCCACTTT,CASTDQGVRGSPLHF
TRBV28,TRBJ1-3,.,.,TGTGCCAGCAGTTTGTGGGACGGAAACACCATATATTTT,CASSLWDGNTIYF
TRBV9,TRBJ1-2,.,.,TGTGCCAGCAGCGCGTCCGGGACGGACTACCCGCCCTATGGCTACACCTTC,CASSASGTDYPPYGYTF
TRBV6-5,TRBJ2-6,.,.,TGTGCCAGCAGTTATAGTGGGGCTGGGGCCAACGTCCTGACTTTC,CASSYSGAGANVLTF
TRBV5-1,TRBJ1-2,.,.,TGCGCCAGCAGCTTAGGGGAGTACTATGGCTACACCTTC,CASSLGEYYGYTF
TRBV27,TRBJ2-1,.,.,TGTGCCAGCAGTTTATCCGGGGACCCTATAAGCTCCCATGAGCAGTTCTTC,CASSLSGDPISSHEQFF
TRBV18,TRBJ1-4,TRBD1,.,TGTGCCAGCTCACCAGGAAGGGGGCCTTTGGGTGAAAAACTGTTTTTT,CASSPGRGPLGEKLFF
TRBV6-5,TRBJ1-5,.,once,TGTGCCAGCAGTTTATCCGAAGGGCAGCCCCAGCATTTT,CASSLSEGQPQHF
TRBV5-1,TRBJ2-2,.,.,TGCGCCAGCAGCTTGGTTGGGCAAAACACCGGGGAGCTGTTTTTT,CASSLVGQNTGELFF
TRBV18,TRBJ2-3,TRBD2,once,TGTGCCAGCTCACCAGGTCTAGCGGGAGATACGCAGTATTTT,CASSPGLAGDTQYF
TRBV5-1,TRBJ1-2,.,once,TGCGCCAGCAGCTTGAGTGGGGCTACCACCTATGGCTACACCTTC,CASSLSGATTYGYTF
TRBV28,TRBJ2-5,.,.,TGTGCCAGCAGTTTAACTGGGTACCAAGAGACCCAGTACTTC,CASSLTGYQETQYF
TRBV6-5,TRBJ2-5,.,once,TGTGCCAGCAGTACATCAGGGATGGAGACCCAGTACTTC,CASSTSGMETQYF
TRBV5-4,TRBJ1-6,.,.,TGTGCCAGCAGCTTAGGTTCCTCTGGGAATTCACCCCTCCACTTT,CASSLGSSGNSPLHF
TRBV5-1,TRBJ2-1,TRBD2,.,TGCGCCAGCACCCGGGAGGGGAGCTCCTACAATGAGCAGTTCTTC,CASTREGSSYNEQFF
TRBV9,TRBJ1-2,TRBD1,.,TGTGCCAGCAGCGTAGGGGTAGGGACAGAAGGTGGCTACACCTTC,CASSVGVGTEGGYTF
TRBV27,TRBJ1-1,TRBD1,.,TGTGCCAGCAGCCACCTCCCGACAGGGAAAGGCATGAACACTGAAGCTTTCTTT,CASSHLPTGKGMNTEAFF
TRBV29-1,TRBJ2-7,TRBD2,.,TGCAGCGTCGCCGGACTAGCGGAAAGCTCCTACGAGCAGTACTTC,CSVAGLAESSYEQYF
TRBV7-2,TRBJ1-4,.,.,TGTGCCAGCAGCTTAGGAGGGAATGAAAAACTGTTTTTT,CASSLGGNEKLFF
TRBV4-1,TRBJ2-3,.,.,TGCGCCAGCAGCCTGGAATGGACAGCCAGTACGCAGTATTTT,CASSLEWTASTQYF
TRBV30,TRBJ1-6,.,.,TGTGCCTGGAGCACCCCCAGGGGTTCACCCCTCCACTTT,CAWSTPRGSPLHF
TRBV5-6,TRBJ2-7,.,.,TGTGCCAGCAGCTCCCGTGGTTCGGTACCCTACGAGCAGTACTTC,CASSSRGSVPYEQYF
TRBV5-4,TRBJ2-7,TRBD2,.,TGTGCCAGCAGCTTCAGTGGGCTAGCGGGAAACGAGCAGTACTTC,CASSFSGLAGNEQYF
TRBV2,TRBJ2-7,TRBD1,.,TGTGCCAGCATCGAAGACAGGGTAAAATCCGAGCAGTACTTC,CASIEDRVKSEQYF
TRBV9,TRBJ2-1,TRBD2,once,TGTGCCAGCAGCGCTAGCGGGGACTCCTACAATGAGCAGTTCTTC,CASSASGDSYNEQFF
TRBV5-4,TRBJ1-5,.,.,TGTGCCAGCAGCCGGGACCCGGGGGAGCCCCAGCATTTT,CASSRDPGEPQHF
TRBV5-6,TRBJ1-5,TRBD1,.,TGTGCCAGCAGCTTGATGGACAGGGTTAACAATCAGCCCCAGCATTTT,CASSLMDRVNNQPQHF
TRBV11-2,TRBJ2-5,TRBD2,.,TGTGCCAGCAGCCCGACTAGCACAGAGACCCAGTACTTC,CASSPTSTETQYF
TRBV7-2,TRBJ2-5,TRBD1,.,TGTGCCAGCAGCGAACAGGGGCGGTGGGAGACCCAGTACTTC,CASSEQGRWETQYF
TRBV7-2,TRBJ1-1,.,.,TGTGCCAGCAGCTTAGCGGGGACCAACACTGAAGCTTTCTTT,CASSLAGTNTEAFF
TRBV11-2,TRBJ1-1,.,once,TGTGCCAGCAGCTCGGGAACCAACACTGAAGCTTTCTTT,CASSSGTNTEAFF
TRBV5-1,TRBJ2-5,TRBD1,once,TGCGCCAGCAGCATGGGACAGCAAGAGACCCAGTACTTC,CASSMGQQETQYF
TRBV7-2,TRBJ2-1,TRBD2,.,TGTGCCAGCAGCCTAACTAGCGGGAGCGTCAATGAGCAGTTCTTC,CASSLTSGSVNEQFF
TRBV28,TRBJ2-7,.,.,TGTGCCAGCATTGATCAGGGCAGCCGGTACGAGCAGTACTTC,CASIDQGSRYEQYF
TRBV28,TRBJ1-3,TRBD1,.,TGTGCCAGCAGTTCCCGGACAGGGAGGAACTCTGGAAACACCATATATTTT,CASSSRTGRNSGNTIYF
TRBV19,TRBJ2-7,.,.,TGTGCCAGTAGTATTGGCTACGAGCAGTACTTC,CASSIGYEQYF
TRBV6-5,TRBJ1-2,.,.,TGTGCCAGCTCTCAGGGGCTTATAGGCTACACCTTC,CASSQGLIGYTF
TRBV4-1,TRBJ2-1,TRBD2,.,TGCGCCAGCAGCCAAGAATCGGGTGGACTAGCGGGACGGAATGAGCAGTTCTTC,CASSQESGGLAGRNEQFF
TRBV18,TRBJ1-4,.,.,TGTGCCAGCTCACCAAGGGGTGCGGATGAAAAACTGTTTTTT,CASSPRGADEKLFF
TRBV30,TRBJ2-4,.,.,TGTGCCTGGAGTCCAGGGGTCAAAAACATTCAGTACTTC,CAWSPGVKNIQYF
TRBV19,TRBJ2-1,.,once,TGTGCCAGTAGTGAGGGGGGGACCCACAATGAGCGGCAGTTCTTC,CASSEGGTHNERQFF
TRBV29-1,TRBJ2-7,.,.,TGCAGCGTTGCAAACACAGGGTACGGCGAGCAGTACTTC,CSVANTGYGEQYF
TRBV27,TRBJ1-1,.,.,TGTGCCAGCAGTTCCCAGGGTTTGGGGGACACTGAAGCTTTCTTT,CASSSQGLGDTEAFF
TRBV7-2,TRBJ1-2,.,.,TGTGCCAGCACGACCCAGGGGCTCTATGGCTACACCTTC,CASTTQGLYGYTF
TRBV9,TRBJ2-3,TRBD2,.,TGTGCCAGCAGCACCGGACTAGCGGGACCTGTGGATACGCAGTATTTT,CASSTGLAGPVDTQYF